This TCR beta chain was identified during a study of breast tumors, draining lymph nodes, adjacent tissues. Study results and caveats: That most tumor T cells come from lymph nodes remained unproven. Tumor and nontumor repertoires were significantly more similar in luminal-like than in basal-like breast cancer. Tumor TCR diversity was below lymph nodes but above nontumor tissue. The data were judged consistent with most tumor T cells coming from lymph node and expanding in tumor.

Germline-derived CDR1 and CDR2 are DFQATT and SNEGSKA (reference sequence). The CDR3 is made up of 15 amino acids. The J segment lost 8 bases and the V segment lost 0 bases, leaving 7 bases of the junction unmatched. This clonotype turned up a few times. Its antigen remains unknown. Being one base from a much bigger clone, this may be a read error. In TCRdb, the multiplex PCR reads were re-called with MiXCR into one record per CDR3 protein. The data contain approximately 280,000 distinct CDR3 sequences, 30% of them singletons. Breast cancer patients provided tissue from their axillary draining lymph nodes.

The gene calls are TRBV20-1 and TRBJ2-1, with 10 positions matching TRBD2. This sequence was found in a female donor with breast cancer. Some clones in this sample may be carry-over from other donors' samples. Material for sequencing was axillary lymph node tissue. For the CDR3, the DNA is TGCAGTGCTAGAGACGAGCGGGAGGGGACGTATGAGCAGTTCTTC. Residues: CSARDEREGTYEQFF.